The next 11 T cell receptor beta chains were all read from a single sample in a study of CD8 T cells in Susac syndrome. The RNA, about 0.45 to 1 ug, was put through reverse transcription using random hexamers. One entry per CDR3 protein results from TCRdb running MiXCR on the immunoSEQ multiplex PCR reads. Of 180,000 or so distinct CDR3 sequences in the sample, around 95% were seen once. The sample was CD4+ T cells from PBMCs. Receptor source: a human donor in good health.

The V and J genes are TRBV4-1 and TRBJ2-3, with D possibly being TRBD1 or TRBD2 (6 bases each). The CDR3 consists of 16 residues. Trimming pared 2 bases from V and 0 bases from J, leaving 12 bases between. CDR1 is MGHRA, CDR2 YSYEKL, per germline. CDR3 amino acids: CASSQLTGLSTDTQYF. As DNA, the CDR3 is TGCGCCAGCAGCCAACTGACAGGACTAAGCACAGATACGCAGTATTTT.

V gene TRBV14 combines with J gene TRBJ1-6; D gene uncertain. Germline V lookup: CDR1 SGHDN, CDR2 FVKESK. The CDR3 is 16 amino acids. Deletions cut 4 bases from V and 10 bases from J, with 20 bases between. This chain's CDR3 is CASSPGRGSVGSPLHF. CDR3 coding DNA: TGTGCCAGCAGCCCAGGCCGAGGGTCGGTAGGATCACCCCTCCACTTT.

CDR3 protein: CASSLGPAQEKTQYF. The CDR3 bases are TGTGCCAGCAGCCTGGGGCCAGCTCAAGAGAAGACCCAGTACTTC. The rearrangement uses TRBV3-1 and TRBJ2-5; D is possibly TRBD1 (5 bases). V was pared by 4 bases and J by 6 bases, with 18 bases between. Germline V gives CDR1 LGHDT, CDR2 YNNKEL (reference sequence). The CDR3 has 15 amino acids.

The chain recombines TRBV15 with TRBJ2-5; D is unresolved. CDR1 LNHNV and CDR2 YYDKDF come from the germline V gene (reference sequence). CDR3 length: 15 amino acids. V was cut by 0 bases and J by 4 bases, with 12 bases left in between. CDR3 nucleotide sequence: TGTGCCACCAGCAGAGATACGAGATCGGGAGAGACCCAGTACTTC. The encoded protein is CATSRDTRSGETQYF.

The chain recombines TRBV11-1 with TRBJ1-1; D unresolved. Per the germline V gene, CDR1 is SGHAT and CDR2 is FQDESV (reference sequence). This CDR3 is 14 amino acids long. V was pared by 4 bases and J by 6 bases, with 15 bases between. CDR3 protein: CASSSVQAGAEAFF. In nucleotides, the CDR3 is TGTGCCAGCAGCTCCGTTCAGGCCGGCGCTGAAGCTTTCTTT.

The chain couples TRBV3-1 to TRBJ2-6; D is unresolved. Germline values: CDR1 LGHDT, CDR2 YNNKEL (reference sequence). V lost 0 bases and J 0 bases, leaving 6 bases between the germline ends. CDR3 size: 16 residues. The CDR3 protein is CASSQDIASGANVLTF. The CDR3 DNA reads TGTGCCAGCAGCCAAGATATCGCCTCTGGGGCCAACGTCCTGACTTTC.

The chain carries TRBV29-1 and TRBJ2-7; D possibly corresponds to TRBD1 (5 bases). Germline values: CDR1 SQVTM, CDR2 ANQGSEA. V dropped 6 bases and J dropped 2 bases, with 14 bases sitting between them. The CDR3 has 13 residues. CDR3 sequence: CSVQGNRTYEQYF. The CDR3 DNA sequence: TGCAGCGTGCAGGGAAATCGCACCTACGAGCAGTACTTC.

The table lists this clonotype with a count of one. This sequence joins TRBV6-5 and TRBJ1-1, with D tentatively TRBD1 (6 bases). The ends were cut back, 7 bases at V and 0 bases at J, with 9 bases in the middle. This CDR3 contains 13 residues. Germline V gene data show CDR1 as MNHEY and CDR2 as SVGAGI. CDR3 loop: CASTRTVNTEAFF. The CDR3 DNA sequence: TGTGCCAGCACCAGGACAGTGAACACTGAAGCTTTCTTT.

CDR3 sequence: CASSEVGGLIRSYEQYV. Here the CDR3 DNA reads TGCGCCAGCAGTGAAGTTGGAGGGCTAATTCGCAGCTACGAGCAGTACGTC. The chain couples TRBV23-1 to TRBJ2-7; maybe TRBD2 (6 bases). TRBV23-1 is an open reading frame, and its role is uncertain. V lost 5 bases and J lost 3, with 23 bases in between. The CDR3 has 17 residues.

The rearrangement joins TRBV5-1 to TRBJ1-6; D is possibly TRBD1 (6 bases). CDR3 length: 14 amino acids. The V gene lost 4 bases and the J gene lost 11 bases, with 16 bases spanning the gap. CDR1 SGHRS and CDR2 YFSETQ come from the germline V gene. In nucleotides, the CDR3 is TGCGCCAGCAGCCCAGGACAGCCCGTGACACCCCTCCACTTT. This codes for CASSPGQPVTPLHF.

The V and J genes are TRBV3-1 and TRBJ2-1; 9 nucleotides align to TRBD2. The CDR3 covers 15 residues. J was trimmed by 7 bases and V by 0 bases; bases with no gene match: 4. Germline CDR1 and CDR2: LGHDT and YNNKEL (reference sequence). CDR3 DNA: TGTGCCAGCAGCCAAGACAGCGGGGGGCAAAATGAGCAGTTCTTC. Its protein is CASSQDSGGQNEQFF.